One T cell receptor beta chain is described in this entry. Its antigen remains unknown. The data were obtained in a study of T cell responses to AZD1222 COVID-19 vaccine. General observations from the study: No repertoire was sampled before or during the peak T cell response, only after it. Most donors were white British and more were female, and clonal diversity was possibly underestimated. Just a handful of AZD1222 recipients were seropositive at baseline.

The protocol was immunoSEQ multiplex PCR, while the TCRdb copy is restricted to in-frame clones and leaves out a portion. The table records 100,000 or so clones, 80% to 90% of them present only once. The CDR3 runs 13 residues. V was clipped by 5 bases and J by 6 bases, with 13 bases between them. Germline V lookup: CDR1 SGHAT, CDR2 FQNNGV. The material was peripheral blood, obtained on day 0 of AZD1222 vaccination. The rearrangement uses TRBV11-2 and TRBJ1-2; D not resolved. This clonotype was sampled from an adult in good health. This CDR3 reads CASSLGPGDGYTF. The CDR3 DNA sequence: TGTGCCAGCAGCCTAGGACCCGGGGATGGCTACACCTTC. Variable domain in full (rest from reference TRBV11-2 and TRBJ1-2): EAGVAQSPRYKIIEKRQSVAFWCNPISGHATLYWYQQILGQGPKLLIQFQNNGVVDDSQLPKDRFSAERLKGVDSTLKIQPAKLEDSAVYLCASSLGPGDGYTFGSGTRLTVV.